The 23 T cell receptor beta chains in this list originate from one sample, sequenced in a study of blood T cell repertoires in COVID-19. Sequencing was performed with immunoSEQ multiplex PCR; in TCRdb, only in-frame clones are kept and a portion is missing. The profile covers approximately 150,000 clones, with roughly 79% appearing a single time and 1.9% taken by the ten largest. The sequencing input was peripheral blood. The receptors come from a woman in her sixties or seventies with acute or convalescent COVID-19.

This clone is a singleton in its sample. The genes are TRBV5-4 and TRBJ1-1; 10 bases fit TRBD1. The CDR3 has 13 amino acids. The V and J ends lost 4 bases and 6 bases, in that order; junction bases with no gene match: 3. Germline CDR1 reads SGHNT; CDR2 reads YYREEE (reference sequence). CDR3 DNA sequence: TGTGCCAGCAGCCCTGGGACAGGGGCTGAAGCTTTCTTT. Amino acids: CASSPGTGAEAFF. The full variable domain, completed using reference TRBV5-4 and TRBJ1-1, is ETGVTQSPTHLIKTRGQQVTLRCSSQSGHNTVSWYQQALGQGPQFIFQYYREEENGRGNFPPRFSGLQFPNYSSELNVNALELDDSALYLCASSPGTGAEAFFGQGTRLTVV.

The chain combines TRBV7-9 with TRBJ2-7; D may be TRBD2 (6 bases). Trimming left V 3 bases short and J 2 bases short, with 14 bases between. The CDR3 totals 15 residues. Germline V gives CDR1 SEHNR, CDR2 FQNEAQ (reference sequence). CDR3 DNA: TGTGCCAGCAGCTTTGGGCTAGCGCCTCCCTACGAGCAGTACTTC. It translates to CASSFGLAPPYEQYF.

The J gene is TRBJ2-7, the V gene TRBV3-1 (or the pseudogene TRBV3-2); tentatively, D is TRBD2 (5 bases). The CDR3 is 15 residues long. The V gene lost 0 bases and the J gene lost 2 bases, with 11 bases spanning the gap. CDR1 is LGHDT, CDR2 YNNKEL, per germline (reference sequence). The CDR3 sequence: CASSQELGDPYEQYF. The CDR3 DNA reads TGTGCCAGCAGCCAAGAACTCGGGGATCCCTACGAGCAGTACTTC.

The chain carries TRBV18 and TRBJ1-4, with 7 bases identical to TRBD1. V dropped 6 bases and J dropped 5; count of bases not matched to a gene: 3. CDR1 KGHSH and CDR2 LQKENI come from the germline V gene. The CDR3 consists of 13 residues. CDR3 amino acids: CASSSGQNEKLFF. The DNA for the CDR3 is TGTGCCAGCTCCTCGGGACAGAATGAAAAACTGTTTTTT.

V is TRBV5-6 and J is TRBJ2-3, with D perhaps TRBD2 (5 bases). The CDR3 spans 15 residues. Trimming took off 4 bases at V and 5 bases at J, with 17 bases between the two ends. The germline V gene has CDR1 SGHDT and CDR2 YYEEEE. The CDR3 DNA is TGTGCCAGCAGCCCCCGGTCCGGGGTAGAAGATACGCAGTATTTT. Amino acid sequence: CASSPRSGVEDTQYF.

The chain couples TRBV6-5 to TRBJ2-7, with a possible D match to TRBD2 (6 bases). CDR1 MNHEY and CDR2 SVGAGI come from the germline V gene. The V and J ends lost 7 bases and 5 bases respectively, with 21 bases between them. This CDR3 region has 15 residues. The CDR3 nucleotides read TGTGCCAGCACCACCCGGAGGGGACCCCTTGACGAGCAGTACTTC. It yields the protein CASTTRRGPLDEQYF.

This chain connects TRBV21-1 to TRBJ2-5; the table's D call, TRBD1, was not checked against the DNA. TRBV21-1 is tagged as a pseudogene. The CDR3 is made up of 15 amino acids. The CDR3 DNA follows: TGTGCCAGCAGCAAAGGGACAGGCGAGGGAGAGACCCAGTACTTC. It is translated as CASSKGTGEGETQYF.

This clone was seen a few times. This rearrangement joins TRBV28 to TRBJ2-7; perhaps TRBD1 as D (6 bases). Trimming cost V 2 bases and J 7 bases, with 15 bases left between them. The length of the CDR3 is 14 residues. Germline loops: CDR1 MDHEN, CDR2 SYDVKM. CDR3 sequence (DNA): TGTGCCAGCAGTTTAAAGGGCAGGGGCTGGGAGCAGTACTTC. Encoded protein: CASSLKGRGWEQYF.

The rearrangement joins TRBV28 to TRBJ2-1, with D unresolved. This CDR3 has 11 amino acids. Trimming cost V 4 bases and J 10 bases, with 8 bases left between them. Per the germline V gene, CDR1 is MDHEN and CDR2 is SYDVKM. The CDR3 here is CASSWAREQFF. Written as DNA, the CDR3 is TGTGCCAGCAGTTGGGCCAGAGAGCAGTTCTTC.

The chain is built from TRBV5-4 and TRBJ2-7; 8 nucleotides agree with TRBD1. Trimming at V came to 4 bases and at J to 4 bases, leaving 7 bases not matched to a gene. CDR3 length: 14 amino acids. Germline CDR1 reads SGHNT; CDR2 reads YYREEE (reference sequence). The CDR3: CASSPDRVGYEQYF. As DNA, the CDR3 is TGTGCCAGCAGCCCGGACAGGGTCGGGTACGAGCAGTACTTC.

The CDR3 DNA reads as TGTGCCAGCAGCACCCCACTAGCGGTTAATGAGCAGTTCTTC. It codes for CASSTPLAVNEQFF. The V and J genes are TRBV11-2 and TRBJ2-1; 8 nucleotides match TRBD2. This CDR3 spans 14 amino acids. Germline trimming cut 5 bases from V and 7 bases from J; bases unmatched to any gene: 7. Germline V gene data show CDR1 as SGHAT and CDR2 as FQNNGV. Full variable domain (remainder filled in from reference TRBV11-2 and TRBJ2-1): EAGVAQSPRYKIIEKRQSVAFWCNPISGHATLYWYQQILGQGPKLLIQFQNNGVVDDSQLPKDRFSAERLKGVDSTLKIQPAKLEDSAVYLCASSTPLAVNEQFFGPGTRLTVL.

The sample holds a few counts of this clone. Here the CDR3 reads CASSLDINSRQGYYGYTF. The CDR3 nucleotides are TGTGCCAGCAGCTTGGATATTAATTCGAGACAGGGTTACTATGGCTACACCTTC. The J gene is TRBJ1-2, the V gene TRBV5-6, with 7 bases aligning to TRBD1. V trimming: 0 bases; J trimming: 3 bases; junction bases outside the gene matches: 14. This CDR3 is built from 18 residues. Germline V gene data show CDR1 as SGHDT and CDR2 as YYEEEE.

V and J are TRBV6-5 and TRBJ1-2, with unresolved D. Germline V gene lookup returns CDR1 MNHEY and CDR2 SVGAGI. CDR3 length: 13 residues. The ends were cut back, 6 bases at V and 0 bases at J, with 8 bases in the middle. Here the CDR3 DNA reads TGTGCCAGCAGGCCACAGACTAACTATGGCTACACCTTC. This translates into CASRPQTNYGYTF.

The J gene is TRBJ2-7, the V gene TRBV5-1; 9 bases are a match to TRBD1. J gave up 4 bases and V 3 bases, and 5 bases lay outside the gene matches. CDR1 is SGHRS and CDR2 is YFSETQ in the germline V gene. The CDR3 covers 14 residues. CDR3 protein: CASSWATGGYEQYF. CDR3 coding DNA: TGCGCCAGCAGCTGGGCGACAGGGGGATACGAGCAGTACTTC.

The chain couples TRBV6-6 to TRBJ2-1, with TRBD2 identical over 7 bases. The germline CDR1 and CDR2 sequences are MNHNY and SVGAGI (reference sequence). The ends lost 4 bases at V and 0 bases at J; junction bases unmatched: 6. The CDR3 loop spans 16 amino acids. The CDR3 DNA reads as TGTGCCAGCAGTTTCTCCGGCGGGAGCTCCTACAATGAGCAGTTCTTC. This encodes CASSFSGGSSYNEQFF.

This clone occurred once. The CDR3 DNA reads as TGTGCCAGCAGCCAAGTATTACGTGTCGGCAGGGCTAGGTTGGTCCCTGAAGCTTTCTTT. Translating it yields CASSQVLRVGRARLVPEAFF. The V call is TRBV3-1 (or the pseudogene TRBV3-2), the J call TRBJ1-1; D might be TRBD1 (5 bases). CDR3 length equals 20 residues. CDR1 is LGHDT, CDR2 YNNKEL, per germline (reference sequence). The germline V and J ends were trimmed by 1 base and 6 bases, with 30 bases remaining between them.

This clone appeared many times. The chain has TRBV7-9 and TRBJ1-6; 7 nucleotides align to TRBD1. Per the germline V gene, CDR1 is SEHNR and CDR2 is FQNEAQ (reference sequence). The CDR3 sequence is 17 residues long. The V segment lost 5 bases and the J segment 10 bases; nucleotides outside the gene matches: 17. In DNA, the CDR3 is TGTGCCAGCAGCCCCACGGGGACGACAGGGATGGGATCACCCCTCCACTTT. Protein sequence: CASSPTGTTGMGSPLHF. Supplemented by reference TRBV7-9 and TRBJ1-6, the full variable domain reads DTGVSQNPRHKITKRGQNVTFRCDPISEHNRLYWYRQTLGQGPEFLTYFQNEAQLEKSRLLSDRFSAERPKGSFSTLEIQRTEQGDSAMYLCASSPTGTTGMGSPLHFGNGTRLTVT.

This chain uses TRBV7-8 with TRBJ1-2; no reliable D call. This CDR3 is built from 15 residues. The V end lost 0 bases, the J end lost 10 bases, and 18 bases lay between the germline ends. The germline V gene encodes CDR1 SGHVS and CDR2 FQNEAQ. This chain's CDR3 is CASSLARGEGLNYTF. For the CDR3, the DNA is TGTGCCAGCAGCTTAGCGCGGGGAGAAGGGCTGAACTACACCTTC.

The chain employs TRBV12-3 or TRBV12-4 and TRBJ1-1, with D uncertain. The CDR3 loop spans 12 amino acids. Trimming removed 3 bases from V and 7 bases from J, with 9 bases in between. CDR3 protein: CASSFGGYEAFF. The CDR3 DNA is TGTGCCAGCAGTTTTGGAGGGTATGAAGCTTTCTTT.

V is TRBV7-9 and J is TRBJ2-5, with no clear D. Trimming stripped 5 bases from V and 2 bases from J, with 3 bases between. Germline CDR1 SEHNR, CDR2 FQNEAQ (reference sequence). CDR3 size: 11 residues. The CDR3 protein is CASSPQETQYF. The CDR3, as DNA: TGTGCCAGCAGCCCTCAAGAGACCCAGTACTTC.

The chain uses TRBV28 and TRBJ1-6; unclear D gene. The CDR3 is 14 residues long. Germline CDR1 MDHEN, CDR2 SYDVKM. The ends were cut back, 2 bases at V and 9 bases at J, with 11 bases in the middle. The CDR3 here is CASSLISGFSPLHF. CDR3 nucleotides: TGTGCCAGCAGTTTAATCTCCGGGTTTTCACCCCTCCACTTT.

V usage is TRBV5-4 and J usage is TRBJ1-2; D gene uncertain. This CDR3 region has 14 residues. In germline, CDR1 is SGHNT, CDR2 YYREEE (reference sequence). V was trimmed by 4 bases and J by 9 bases, leaving 19 bases between them. The CDR3 reads CASSLIVSGSSYTF. The CDR3 DNA reads TGTGCCAGCAGCCTTATTGTCAGCGGTAGCAGCTACACCTTC. Complete variable domain (other parts from reference TRBV5-4 and TRBJ1-2): ETGVTQSPTHLIKTRGQQVTLRCSSQSGHNTVSWYQQALGQGPQFIFQYYREEENGRGNFPPRFSGLQFPNYSSELNVNALELDDSALYLCASSLIVSGSSYTFGSGTRLTVV.

The rearrangement links TRBV15 to TRBJ2-2; TRBD2 might be the D (6 bases). This CDR3 contains 16 residues. The germline V and J ends were trimmed by 3 bases and 0 bases, with 11 bases remaining between them. CDR1 and CDR2 from the germline V gene are LNHNV and YYDKDF (reference sequence). The CDR3 is CATSRGRTANTGELFF. CDR3 coding DNA: TGTGCCACCAGCAGGGGGAGGACGGCGAACACCGGGGAGCTGTTTTTT.